These 12 T cell receptor beta chains came from one sample sequenced in a study of cytomegalovirus exposure and HLA in healthy donors. PCR amplification relied on 60 Vbeta primers (plus 13 Jbeta primers). Sequencing used immunoSEQ multiplex PCR; TCRdb keeps in-frame clones, though not all of them. The data contain 150,000 to 200,000 clones, around 78% of them seen just once; the ten biggest clones take up around 1%. Material: PBMCs. The receptor source for this set is a woman between 35 and 50 years old in good health and CMV-seronegative.

The chain joins TRBV7-8 to TRBJ1-2; D gene uncertain. V lost 5 bases to trimming and J lost 0 bases, with 19 bases between them. The CDR3 runs to 17 residues. CDR1 and CDR2 (germline): SGHVS, FQNEAQ. In DNA form, the CDR3 reads TGTGCCAGCAGCATTGACACTGCCCGGATTTCTAACTATGGCTACACCTTC. Translating gives CASSIDTARISNYGYTF. Together with reference TRBV7-8 and TRBJ1-2, the CDR3 gives the full variable domain: GAGVSQSPRYKVAKRGQDVALRCDPISGHVSLFWYQQALGQGPEFLTYFQNEAQLDKSGLPSDRFFAERPEGSVSTLKIQRTQQEDSAVYLCASSIDTARISNYGYTFGSGTRLTVV.

V gene TRBV19 combines with J gene TRBJ2-6; TRBD1 might be the D (7 bases). CDR3 size: 19 residues. Germline V gives CDR1 LNHDA, CDR2 SQIVND (reference sequence). V was shortened by 5 bases and J by 0 bases, with 20 bases between the two germline ends. Written as DNA, the CDR3 is TGTGCCAGTAGTGTCGCAAGACAGGGAGGAACCTCTGGGGCCAACGTCCTGACTTTC. Amino acids: CASSVARQGGTSGANVLTF.

CDR3 coding DNA: TGCGCCAGCAGCTCTGGACTAGCGGGAGGGCCACGGAGCGATACGCAGTATTTT. It specifies CASSSGLAGGPRSDTQYF. The gene calls are TRBV5-1 and TRBJ2-3; 15 nucleotides agree with TRBD2. The germline CDR1 and CDR2 sequences are SGHRS and YFSETQ. CDR3 length: 18 residues. The trim removed 3 bases at V and 6 bases at J, leaving 11 bases unmatched.

The chain links TRBV5-1 to TRBJ2-7, with TRBD2 matching over 7 bases. CDR1 and CDR2 from the germline V gene are SGHRS and YFSETQ. CDR3 size: 14 residues. J gave up 2 bases and V 4 bases, and 6 bases lay outside the gene matches. Here the CDR3 DNA reads TGCGCCAGCAGCGGGGGGGGAGGGCCCTACGAGCAGTACTTC. This codes for CASSGGGGPYEQYF.

V gene TRBV27 combines with J gene TRBJ1-2; 9 bases are shared with TRBD1. J lost 0 bases, V lost 5 bases, and 7 bases had no gene match. This CDR3 is built from 16 residues. Germline CDR1 MNHEY, CDR2 SMNVEV (reference sequence). CDR3 amino acids: CASSKIQGAPNYGYTF. CDR3 nucleotides: TGTGCCAGCAGTAAAATACAGGGGGCCCCTAACTATGGCTACACCTTC.

The genes are TRBV2 and TRBJ2-7, with D possibly TRBD1 on 5 matching bases. With 6 bases removed from V and 6 bases from J, the gap between germline ends came to 15 bases. The CDR3 has 13 amino acids. Looked up from germline, CDR1 is SNHLY and CDR2 is FYNNEI. The CDR3 coding sequence is TGTGCCAGCAGCCCGTGGGGCCCGGGCGAGCAGTACTTC. This codes for CASSPWGPGEQYF.

The chain uses TRBV10-1 and TRBJ2-7; TRBD2 matches at 7 bases. V gave up 7 bases and J gave up 4 bases; unmatched junction bases: 4. The CDR3 loop spans 12 amino acids. In germline, CDR1 is WNHNN, CDR2 SYGVQD (reference sequence). The CDR3, as DNA: TGCGCCAGCATTGGGACTATATACGAGCAGTACTTC. The encoded protein is CASIGTIYEQYF.

The chain links TRBV5-6 to TRBJ1-2; D not resolved. This CDR3 has 12 residues. V lost 2 bases and J 8 bases, leaving 10 bases between the germline ends. CDR1 and CDR2 (germline): SGHDT, YYEEEE. The CDR3 DNA follows: TGTGCCAGCAGCTTTAAACTAGGGGGCTACACCTTC. It yields the protein CASSFKLGGYTF.

The chain employs TRBV7-9 and TRBJ2-3, with D possibly matching TRBD2 (5 bases). Per the germline V gene, CDR1 is SEHNR and CDR2 is FQNEAQ (reference sequence). The CDR3 has 15 residues. Between the trimmed V and J ends, which lost 8 bases and 6 bases, there was a span of 21 bases. DNA of the CDR3: TGTGCCAGCGAGTATCCCGCCGGGGTGAAGGATACGCAGTATTTT. It translates to CASEYPAGVKDTQYF.

The V and J genes are TRBV10-3 and TRBJ2-3; D perhaps matches TRBD2 (5 bases). The CDR3 runs to 14 residues. The V gene lost 1 base and the J gene lost 6 bases, with 11 bases spanning the gap. Germline CDR1 is ENHRY and CDR2 is SYGVKD. CDR3 in amino acids: CAISEFERGDTQYF. CDR3 nucleotides: TGTGCCATCAGTGAGTTCGAGCGAGGGGATACGCAGTATTTT.

This clone was detected only a few times. This chain uses TRBV5-1 with TRBJ2-7; 8 positions agree with TRBD2. Losses at the gene ends were 3 bases for V and 3 bases for J; bases not matched to a gene: 17. CDR3 length equals 18 residues. Germline-derived CDR1 and CDR2 are SGHRS and YFSETQ. The CDR3 loop reads CASSSSGLVSSEGYEQYF. The CDR3 DNA reads as TGCGCCAGCAGCTCCTCGGGACTAGTGTCTTCAGAAGGCTACGAGCAGTACTTC.

The chain employs TRBV2 and TRBJ2-7; D call uncertain. V was cut by 6 bases and J by 1 base, with 7 bases left in between. This CDR3 has 12 amino acids. Germline-derived CDR1 and CDR2 are SNHLY and FYNNEI. The CDR3 DNA reads as TGTGCCAGCAGGGAAATATCCTACGAGCAGTACTTC. Amino acids: CASREISYEQYF. The full variable domain, with the rest looked up from reference TRBV2 and TRBJ2-7, is EPEVTQTPSHQVTQMGQEVILRCVPISNHLYFYWYRQILGQKVEFLVSFYNNEISEKSEIFDDQFSVERPDGSNFTLKIRSTKLEDSAMYFCASREISYEQYFGPGTRLTVT.